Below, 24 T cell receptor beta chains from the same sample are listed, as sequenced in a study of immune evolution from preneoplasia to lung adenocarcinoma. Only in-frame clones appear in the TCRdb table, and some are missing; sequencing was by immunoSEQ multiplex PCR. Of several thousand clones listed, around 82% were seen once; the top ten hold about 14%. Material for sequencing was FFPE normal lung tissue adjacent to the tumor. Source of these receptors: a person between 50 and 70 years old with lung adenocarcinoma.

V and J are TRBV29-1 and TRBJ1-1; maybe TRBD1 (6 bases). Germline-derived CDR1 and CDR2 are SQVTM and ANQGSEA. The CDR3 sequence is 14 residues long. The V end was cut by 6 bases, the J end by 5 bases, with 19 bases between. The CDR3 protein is CSVQPTGLGTEAFF. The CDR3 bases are TGCAGCGTACAACCGACAGGTCTAGGGACTGAAGCTTTCTTT.

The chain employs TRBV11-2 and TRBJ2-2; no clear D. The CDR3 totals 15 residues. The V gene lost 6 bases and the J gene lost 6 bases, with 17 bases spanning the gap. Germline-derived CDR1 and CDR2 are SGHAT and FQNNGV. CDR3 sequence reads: CASSPTASFSGELFF. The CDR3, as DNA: TGTGCCAGCAGTCCTACCGCTAGTTTCTCCGGGGAGCTGTTTTTT.

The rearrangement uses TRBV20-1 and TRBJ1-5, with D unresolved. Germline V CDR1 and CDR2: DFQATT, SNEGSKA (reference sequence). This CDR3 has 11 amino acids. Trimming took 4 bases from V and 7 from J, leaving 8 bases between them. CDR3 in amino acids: CSATGRQPQHF. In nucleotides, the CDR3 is TGCAGTGCTACTGGGCGACAGCCCCAGCATTTT.

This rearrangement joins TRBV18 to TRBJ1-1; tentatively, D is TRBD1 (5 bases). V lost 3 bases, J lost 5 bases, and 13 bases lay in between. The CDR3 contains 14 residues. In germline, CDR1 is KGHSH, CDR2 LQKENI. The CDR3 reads CASSPAEGTTEAFF. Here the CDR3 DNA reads TGTGCCAGCTCACCCGCAGAGGGGACGACTGAAGCTTTCTTT.

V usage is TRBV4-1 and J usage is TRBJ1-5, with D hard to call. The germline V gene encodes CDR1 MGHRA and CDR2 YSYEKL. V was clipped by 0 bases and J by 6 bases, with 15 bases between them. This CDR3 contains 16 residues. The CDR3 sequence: CASSQEQLRGSQPQHF. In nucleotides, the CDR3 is TGCGCCAGCAGCCAAGAGCAGTTGCGAGGGTCTCAGCCCCAGCATTTT.

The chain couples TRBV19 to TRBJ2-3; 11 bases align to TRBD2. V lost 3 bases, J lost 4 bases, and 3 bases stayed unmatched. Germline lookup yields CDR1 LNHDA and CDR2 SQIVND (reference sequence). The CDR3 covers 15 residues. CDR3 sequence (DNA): TGTGCCAGTAGTATTGCTAGCGGGAGGTCAGATACGCAGTATTTT. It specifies CASSIASGRSDTQYF.

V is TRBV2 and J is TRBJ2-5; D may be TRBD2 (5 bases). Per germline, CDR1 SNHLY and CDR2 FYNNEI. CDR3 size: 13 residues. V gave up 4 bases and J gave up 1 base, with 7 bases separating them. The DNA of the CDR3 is TGTGCCAGCAGTGTGGCGGGCCAAGAGACCCAGTACTTC. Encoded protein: CASSVAGQETQYF.

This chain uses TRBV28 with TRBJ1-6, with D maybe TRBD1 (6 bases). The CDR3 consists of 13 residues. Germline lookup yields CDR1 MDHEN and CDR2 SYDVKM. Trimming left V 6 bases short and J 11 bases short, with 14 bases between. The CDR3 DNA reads TGTGCCAGCAGCACAGAACAGGGTCCACCCCTCCACTTT. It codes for CASSTEQGPPLHF.

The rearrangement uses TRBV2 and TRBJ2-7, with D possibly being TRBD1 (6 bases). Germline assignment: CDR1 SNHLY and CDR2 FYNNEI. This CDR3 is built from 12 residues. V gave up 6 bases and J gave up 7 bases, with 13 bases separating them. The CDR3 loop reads CASSDPGQEQYF. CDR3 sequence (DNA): TGTGCCAGCAGCGATCCGGGACAAGAGCAGTACTTC.

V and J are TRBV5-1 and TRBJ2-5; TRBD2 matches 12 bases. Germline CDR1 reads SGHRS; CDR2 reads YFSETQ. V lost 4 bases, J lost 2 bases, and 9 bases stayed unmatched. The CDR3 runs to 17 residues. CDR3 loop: CASSLGLAGPLQETQYF. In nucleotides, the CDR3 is TGCGCCAGCAGCCTCGGACTAGCGGGGCCCTTGCAAGAGACCCAGTACTTC.

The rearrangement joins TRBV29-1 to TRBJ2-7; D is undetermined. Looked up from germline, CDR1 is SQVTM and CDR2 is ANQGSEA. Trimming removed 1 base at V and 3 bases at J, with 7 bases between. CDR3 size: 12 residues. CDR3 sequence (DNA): TGCAGCGTTGAAGGACAAAACTACGAGCAGTACTTC. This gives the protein CSVEGQNYEQYF.

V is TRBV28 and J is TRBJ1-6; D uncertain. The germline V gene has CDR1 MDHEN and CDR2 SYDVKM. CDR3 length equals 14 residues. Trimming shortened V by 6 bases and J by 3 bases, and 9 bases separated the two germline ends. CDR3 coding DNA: TGTGCCAGCAGCCCAGCTAACTATAATTCACCCCTCCACTTT. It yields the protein CASSPANYNSPLHF.

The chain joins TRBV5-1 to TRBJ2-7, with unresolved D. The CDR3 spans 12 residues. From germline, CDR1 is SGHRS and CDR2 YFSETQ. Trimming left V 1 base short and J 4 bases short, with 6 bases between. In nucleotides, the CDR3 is TGCGCCAGCAGCTTGTTCCCTTACGAGCAGTACTTC. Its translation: CASSLFPYEQYF.

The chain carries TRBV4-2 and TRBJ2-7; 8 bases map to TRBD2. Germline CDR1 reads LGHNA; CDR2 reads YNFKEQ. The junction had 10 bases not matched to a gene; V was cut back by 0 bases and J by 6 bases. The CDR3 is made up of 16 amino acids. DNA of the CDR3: TGTGCCAGCAGCCAAGATTTACAGGGACTAGTCTCCGAGCAGTACTTC. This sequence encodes CASSQDLQGLVSEQYF.

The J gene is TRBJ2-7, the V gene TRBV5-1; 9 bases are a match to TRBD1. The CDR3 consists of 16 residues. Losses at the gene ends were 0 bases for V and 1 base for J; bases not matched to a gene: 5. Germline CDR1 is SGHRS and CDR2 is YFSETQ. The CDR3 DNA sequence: TGCGCCAGCAGCTTGGCTGGGACAGGGTCTTCCTACGAGCAGTACTTC. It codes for CASSLAGTGSSYEQYF.

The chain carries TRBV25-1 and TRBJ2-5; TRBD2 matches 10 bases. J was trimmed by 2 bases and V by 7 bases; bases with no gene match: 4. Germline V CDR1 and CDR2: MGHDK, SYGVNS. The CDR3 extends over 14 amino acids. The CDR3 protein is CASTLAGGQETQYF. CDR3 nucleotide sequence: TGTGCCAGCACCTTAGCGGGAGGTCAAGAGACCCAGTACTTC. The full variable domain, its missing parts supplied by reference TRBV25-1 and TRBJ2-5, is EADIYQTPRYLVIGTGKKITLECSQTMGHDKMYWYQQDPGMELHLIHYSYGVNSTEKGDLSSESTVSRIRTEHFPLTLESARPSHTSQYLCASTLAGGQETQYFGPGTRLLVL.

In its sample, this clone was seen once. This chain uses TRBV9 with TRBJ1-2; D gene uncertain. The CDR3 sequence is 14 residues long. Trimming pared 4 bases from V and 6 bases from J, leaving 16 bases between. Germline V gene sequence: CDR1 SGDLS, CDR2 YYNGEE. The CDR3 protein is CASSRALFSDGYTF. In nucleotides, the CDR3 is TGTGCCAGCAGCCGGGCCCTGTTTTCCGATGGCTACACCTTC.

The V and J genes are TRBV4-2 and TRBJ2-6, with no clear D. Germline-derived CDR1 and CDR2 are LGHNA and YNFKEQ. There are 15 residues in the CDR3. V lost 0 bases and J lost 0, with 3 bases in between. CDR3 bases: TGTGCCAGCAGCCAAGATGCCTCTGGGGCCAACGTCCTGACTTTC. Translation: CASSQDASGANVLTF.

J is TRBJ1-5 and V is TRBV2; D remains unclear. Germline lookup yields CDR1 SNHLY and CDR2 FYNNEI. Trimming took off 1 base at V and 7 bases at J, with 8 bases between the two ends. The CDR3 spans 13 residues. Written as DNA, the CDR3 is TGTGCCAGCAGTGAAGGGGCACAGCAGCCCCAGCATTTT. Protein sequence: CASSEGAQQPQHF.

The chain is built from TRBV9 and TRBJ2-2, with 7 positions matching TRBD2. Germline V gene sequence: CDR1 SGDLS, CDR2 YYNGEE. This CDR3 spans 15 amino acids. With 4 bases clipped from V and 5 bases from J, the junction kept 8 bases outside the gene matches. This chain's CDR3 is CASSTGGLGTGELFF. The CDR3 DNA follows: TGTGCCAGCAGCACGGGCGGACTAGGAACCGGGGAGCTGTTTTTT.

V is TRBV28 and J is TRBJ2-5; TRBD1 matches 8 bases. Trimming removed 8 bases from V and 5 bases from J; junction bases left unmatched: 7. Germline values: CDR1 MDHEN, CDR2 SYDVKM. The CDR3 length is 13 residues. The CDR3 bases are TGTGCCAGCTCGGACAGGGAGGAGGAGACCCAGTACTTC. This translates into CASSDREEETQYF.

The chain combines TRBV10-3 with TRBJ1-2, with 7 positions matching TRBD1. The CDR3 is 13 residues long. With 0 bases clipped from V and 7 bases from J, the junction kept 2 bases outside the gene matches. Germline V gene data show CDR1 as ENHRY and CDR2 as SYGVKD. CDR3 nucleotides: TGTGCCATCAGTGAGTCCAGGGACAGTGGCTACACCTTC. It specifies CAISESRDSGYTF.

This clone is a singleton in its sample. The CDR3 is CASSADSTDTQYF. The CDR3 nucleotides are TGCGCCAGCAGTGCAGACTCAACAGATACGCAGTATTTT. The V call is TRBV10-1, the J call TRBJ2-3, with D uncertain. V shed 4 bases and J shed 3 bases, with 8 bases lying between them. The germline CDR1 and CDR2 sequences are WNHNN and SYGVQD (reference sequence). The CDR3 totals 13 residues.

DNA for the CDR3: TGTGCCAGCAAGATAAGGGGGGGTTTCGGATACAATGAGCAGTTCTTC. Protein: CASKIRGGFGYNEQFF. This rearrangement joins TRBV7-2 to TRBJ2-1; D might be TRBD2 (7 bases). V lost 7 bases and J lost 4, with 20 bases in between. The germline V gene encodes CDR1 SGHTA and CDR2 FQGNSA. The CDR3 spans 16 residues.